The 25 T cell receptor beta chains in this list originate from one sample, sequenced in a study of blood T cell repertoires in COVID-19. This table comes from immunoSEQ multiplex PCR, and its TCRdb copy is limited to in-frame clones, with some not included. The repertoire consists of 210,000 or so clones, with about 80% occurring once and the leading ten covering 1.8%. Material: PBMCs or T cells enriched from blood (not recorded which). The receptors here all came from a man aged 55 to 70 who had recovered from COVID-19.

The chain combines TRBV11-2 with TRBJ2-7; possible D gene TRBD1, 6 bases. The CDR3 is made up of 14 amino acids. V was cut by 2 bases and J by 3 bases, with 11 bases left in between. The V gene's germline CDR1 is SGHAT and CDR2 FQNNGV. In nucleotides, the CDR3 is TGTGCCAGCAGCTTACAGGGGTACCACTACGAGCAGTACTTC. The encoded protein is CASSLQGYHYEQYF.

CDR3 nucleotide sequence: TGTGCCAGCTCACCGGACAGGGAAAAACTGTTTTTT. Its protein product is CASSPDREKLFF. The chain joins TRBV18 to TRBJ1-4; 7 nucleotides align to TRBD1. The CDR3 is 12 residues long. The V gene's germline CDR1 is KGHSH and CDR2 LQKENI. Losses at the gene ends were 3 bases for V and 8 bases for J; bases not matched to a gene: 0.

This clone appeared a few times. V usage is TRBV4-2 and J usage is TRBJ1-2; TRBD1 agrees at 7 bases. Germline lookup yields CDR1 LGHNA and CDR2 YNFKEQ. This CDR3 region has 16 residues. V shed 1 base, J shed 4 bases, and the junction held 9 bases outside the gene matches. The CDR3 loop reads CASSQVLDRDGYGYTF. CDR3 DNA: TGTGCCAGCAGCCAAGTTTTAGACAGGGACGGCTATGGCTACACCTTC.

The chain uses TRBV3-1 (or the pseudogene TRBV3-2) and TRBJ1-2; D remains ambiguous. Germline V lookup: CDR1 LGHDT, CDR2 YNNKEL (reference sequence). V was cut by 1 base and J by 1 base, with 10 bases left in between. The CDR3 sequence is 15 residues long. CDR3 sequence (DNA): TGTGCCAGCAGCCAAGCCACAGAACATAACTATGGCTACACCTTC. Its protein product is CASSQATEHNYGYTF.

The chain couples TRBV27 to TRBJ1-6, with a tentative D call TRBD1 (6 bases). CDR1 MNHEY and CDR2 SMNVEV come from the germline V gene (reference sequence). The CDR3 loop spans 15 amino acids. The V end lost 6 bases, the J end lost 3 bases, and 12 bases lay between the germline ends. The CDR3, as DNA: TGTGCCAGCAGCCTAACAGGGAGCTATAATTCACCCCTCCACTTT. Translated: CASSLTGSYNSPLHF.

The V and J genes are TRBV19 and TRBJ2-5; 7 nucleotides match TRBD1. CDR3 size: 13 residues. V shed 4 bases, J shed 5 bases, and the junction held 4 bases outside the gene matches. CDR1 is LNHDA and CDR2 is SQIVND in the germline V gene (reference sequence). The CDR3 sequence is CASSTQGVETQYF. In DNA, the CDR3 is TGTGCCAGTAGTACTCAGGGGGTCGAGACCCAGTACTTC.

The gene calls are TRBV19 and TRBJ2-5, with D perhaps TRBD1 (5 bases). The CDR3 has 13 residues. Germline loops: CDR1 LNHDA, CDR2 SQIVND (reference sequence). The V gene lost 5 bases and the J gene lost 1 base, with 8 bases spanning the gap. CDR3 residues: CASSPTGQETQYF. As DNA, the CDR3 is TGTGCCAGTAGTCCTACAGGCCAAGAGACCCAGTACTTC.

The CDR3, as DNA: TGTGCCAGCAGCGTAGTGGAGGGGTCAATAACCGGGGAGCTGTTTTTT. Translated: CASSVVEGSITGELFF. V is TRBV9 and J is TRBJ2-2, with D perhaps matching TRBD2 (6 bases). The CDR3 runs 16 residues. The V gene's germline CDR1 is SGDLS and CDR2 YYNGEE. Deletions cut 0 bases from V and 5 bases from J, with 14 bases between.

The chain couples TRBV18 to TRBJ2-1; 7 bases agree with TRBD1. V lost 3 bases and J lost 1; bases outside the gene matches: 3. The germline CDR1 and CDR2 sequences are KGHSH and LQKENI. This CDR3 has 15 amino acids. The CDR3, as DNA: TGTGCCAGCTCACCGACGACAGGGTCCTACAATGAGCAGTTCTTC. Translated, it gives CASSPTTGSYNEQFF. The entire variable domain, with the rest obtained from reference TRBV18 and TRBJ2-1, is as follows: NAGVMQNPRHLVRRRGQEARLRCSPMKGHSHVYWYRQLPEEGLKFMVYLQKENIIDESGMPKERFSAEFPKEGPSILRIQQVVRGDSAAYFCASSPTTGSYNEQFFGPGTRLTVL.

This rearrangement joins TRBV2 to TRBJ2-5; 9 bases fit TRBD2. V shed 7 bases and J 2 bases; nucleotides not matched to a gene: 5. Looked up from germline, CDR1 is SNHLY and CDR2 is FYNNEI. The CDR3 runs 14 residues. As DNA, the CDR3 is TGTGCCAGCAAGCGGGGGGCATTACAAGAGACCCAGTACTTC. The encoded protein is CASKRGALQETQYF.

The CDR3 loop reads CASSQGQLDDTQYF. For the CDR3, the DNA is TGTGCCAGCAGCCAAGGCCAACTAGACGATACGCAGTATTTT. The chain is built from TRBV4-2 and TRBJ2-3, with a possible D match to TRBD2 (5 bases). The V gene's germline CDR1 is LGHNA and CDR2 YNFKEQ. This CDR3 is built from 14 residues. V lost 1 base to trimming and J lost 6 bases, with 11 bases between them.

J is TRBJ2-5 and V is TRBV4-1; 8 bases are shared with TRBD1. The ends lost 4 bases at V and 5 bases at J; junction bases unmatched: 12. Germline CDR1 reads MGHRA; CDR2 reads YSYEKL. CDR3 length: 16 amino acids. CDR3 sequence: CASSPGVRGLGETQYF. CDR3 sequence (DNA): TGCGCCAGCAGCCCCGGGGTCAGGGGGCTGGGGGAGACCCAGTACTTC.

The V call is TRBV7-9, the J call TRBJ1-4; weak D call: TRBD1 (5 bases). Germline values: CDR1 SEHNR, CDR2 FQNEAQ (reference sequence). Trimming took 2 bases from V and 8 from J, leaving 9 bases between them. The CDR3 runs 13 residues. CDR3 amino acids: CASSLTGGEKLFF. CDR3 sequence (DNA): TGTGCCAGCAGCTTAACCGGGGGAGAAAAACTGTTTTTT.

The genes are TRBV30 and TRBJ1-1; TRBD1 agrees at 9 bases. Germline lookup yields CDR1 GTSNPN and CDR2 SVGIG (reference sequence). The CDR3 consists of 14 residues. V lost 5 bases, J lost 0 bases, and 4 bases stayed unmatched. The DNA for the CDR3 is TGTGCCTGGGGACAGGGGAGCGTGAACACTGAAGCTTTCTTT. It is translated as CAWGQGSVNTEAFF.

As regards this clone: This sample also contains other DNA sequences that code for the same CDR3. The CDR3 sequence is CASSQGQGYGYTF. The CDR3 region has the DNA TGTGCCAGCAGCCAAGGACAGGGTTATGGCTACACCTTC. The chain links TRBV3-1 (or the pseudogene TRBV3-2) to TRBJ1-2, with TRBD1 matching over 7 bases. The germline CDR1 and CDR2 sequences are LGHDT and YNNKEL (reference sequence). The V segment lost 1 base and the J segment 5 bases; nucleotides outside the gene matches: 1. CDR3 size: 13 residues.

This chain joins TRBV7-2 and TRBJ2-1; TRBD1 aligns across 8 bases. V lost 3 bases, J lost 9 bases, and 13 bases stayed unmatched. Per germline, CDR1 SGHTA and CDR2 FQGNSA. This CDR3 region has 16 residues. This CDR3 reads CASSLDRTGTDSEQFF. In DNA form, the CDR3 reads TGTGCCAGCAGCTTGGACCGGACAGGGACGGACAGTGAGCAGTTCTTC.

CDR3 in DNA: TGTGCCAGCAGCTTAGCGCCTCTTGGGGCATTTGAAGCTTTCTTT. Its translation: CASSLAPLGAFEAFF. This chain links TRBV11-1 with TRBJ1-1; possible D gene TRBD1, 5 bases. The CDR3 covers 15 residues. Deletions cut 0 bases from V and 7 bases from J, with 15 bases between. Germline CDR1 is SGHAT and CDR2 is FQDESV (reference sequence).

The chain employs TRBV6-2 or TRBV6-3 and TRBJ1-5; 9 bases match TRBD1. The CDR3 extends over 17 amino acids. The germline V gene encodes CDR1 MNHEY and CDR2 SVGEGT. Losses at the gene ends were 2 bases for V and 6 bases for J; bases not matched to a gene: 11. The CDR3 spells CASSYDRGKVWGQPQHF. The DNA of the CDR3 is TGTGCCAGCAGTTACGACAGGGGGAAGGTTTGGGGTCAGCCCCAGCATTTT.

The chain carries TRBV6-5 and TRBJ1-2, with 7 nucleotides matching TRBD1. There are 14 residues in the CDR3. Unmatched junction bases numbered 11, after V lost 5 bases and J lost 8 bases. CDR1 and CDR2 from the germline V gene are MNHEY and SVGAGI. The CDR3 bases are TGTGCCAGCAGTAACGACAGGGAAGGAGGCGGCTACACCTTC. Amino acids: CASSNDREGGGYTF.

DNA for the CDR3: TGTGCCAGCAGTGAACCAACTGCAGGACAGGGTTACGAGCAGTACTTC. Translating it yields CASSEPTAGQGYEQYF. The chain has TRBV6-1 and TRBJ2-7; 8 nucleotides align to TRBD1. V lost 2 bases to trimming and J lost 4 bases; unmatched junction nucleotides: 10. The CDR3 runs to 16 residues. The V gene's germline CDR1 is MNHNS and CDR2 SASEGT.

The genes are TRBV6-5 and TRBJ1-2; D is ambiguous. V was trimmed by 8 bases and J by 6 bases, leaving 22 bases between them. Germline CDR1 and CDR2: MNHEY and SVGAGI. The CDR3 totals 15 residues. CDR3 sequence reads: CASLSPLEVIHGYTF. Here the CDR3 DNA reads TGTGCCAGCCTGTCGCCCCTAGAAGTAATCCATGGCTACACCTTC.

The table lists this clone with a few counts. This chain joins TRBV14 and TRBJ2-1; D might be TRBD2 (6 bases). Germline V gives CDR1 SGHDN, CDR2 FVKESK. Trimming shortened V by 1 base and J by 14 bases, and 12 bases separated the two germline ends. The CDR3 has 12 residues. The CDR3 reads CASSQAWREKFF. For the CDR3, the DNA is TGTGCCAGCAGCCAAGCATGGAGGGAAAAGTTCTTC.

The V call is TRBV7-9, the J call TRBJ1-2, with D unresolved. The CDR3 extends over 14 amino acids. Trimming removed 3 bases at V and 6 bases at J, with 14 bases between. Germline lookup yields CDR1 SEHNR and CDR2 FQNEAQ (reference sequence). CDR3 sequence reads: CASSLGVSENGYTF. CDR3 nucleotides: TGTGCCAGCAGCTTGGGAGTTTCAGAGAATGGCTACACCTTC.

The rearrangement uses TRBV11-3 and TRBJ2-2, with TRBD1 as a possible D gene (7 bases). Germline CDR1 is SGHNT and CDR2 is YENEEA. This CDR3 is built from 15 residues. V lost 8 bases and J lost 0, with 13 bases in between. In DNA, the CDR3 is TGTGCCAGCCGCCGGAGGGGGCCGAACACCGGGGAGCTGTTTTTT. Protein product: CASRRRGPNTGELFF.

The J gene is TRBJ2-2, the V gene TRBV5-6; maybe TRBD1 (6 bases). Germline CDR1 and CDR2: SGHDT and YYEEEE. The CDR3 is made up of 16 amino acids. Trimming took 0 bases from V and 3 from J, leaving 12 bases between them. The chain's CDR3 is CASSLDRDLYTGELFF. The CDR3 DNA sequence: TGTGCCAGCAGCTTGGACAGGGACCTTTACACCGGGGAGCTGTTTTTT.